Sequencing of this TCR beta chain was carried out in a study of T cells expressing NK-cell markers. Judged by frequency, this clonotype is medium-sized. The length of the CDR3 is 15 residues. Germline V gene data show CDR1 as SGHRS and CDR2 as YFSETQ. From its re-call of the 5' RACE reads, TCRdb lists each CDR3 protein once, without DNA. Here the sample table reports 6,500 to 10,000 distinct CDR3 sequences. The sequencing input was blood T cells: a sorted CD56 or NKG2C T cell subset, CD4+ or CD8+ T cells, or bulk PBMC T cells (not recorded which). This receptor was identified in a man aged 18 to 30 in good health. The genes are TRBV5-1 and TRBJ2-1; TCRdb gives TRBD2 as the D gene, but with no DNA this cannot be confirmed. Here the CDR3 reads CASSGTGTNDNEQFF.